Listed here is a single T cell receptor (beta chain). Its antigen is still unknown. The CDR3 end is not reached by the read, which stops 3 residues before it; the germline J gene fills it in. Germline CDR1 is GTSNPN and CDR2 is SVGIG (reference sequence). The CDR3 totals 13 residues. The V end was cut by 3 bases, the J end by 5 bases, with 10 bases between. The source of the sample is a study of T cells in women clearing cervical HPV infection. General study results and limits: Cases carried less TRBV6-7 than controls: approximately 0.1% versus 0.16%. It is unknown whether associations predate infection; no effector/memory or HPV-specific sorting.

Assay used: immunoSEQ multiplex PCR; TCRdb lists only in-frame clones, some missing. The sample has some 21,000 clones. Sequencing input: blood buffy coat. The rearrangement joins TRBV30 to TRBJ1-4, with D perhaps TRBD1 (6 bases). The receptor comes from a woman aged 18 to 75 with a cervical HPV16 infection that either progressed to CIN3+ or cleared (not recorded which). The part of the CDR3 DNA that was read is TGTGCCTGGAGCGCACAGGGAAATGAAAAA. Its protein is CAWSAQGNEK. The complete CDR3 protein is CAWSAQGNEKLFF.